The 31 T cell receptor beta chains below were found in one sample sequenced in a study of blood T cell repertoires in COVID-19. The table came from immunoSEQ multiplex PCR; TCRdb's copy has only in-frame clones and leaves some out. The sample consists of 150,000 to 200,000 clones, approximately 85% of them appearing once. Sequenced input: peripheral blood. These receptor sequences come from a human donor with active or convalescent COVID-19. The donor label of this sample is uncertain.

A few counts support this clone. The same CDR3 is also encoded by other DNA sequences in this sample. This sequence joins TRBV27 and TRBJ2-5; TRBD2 matches at 13 bases. Germline V CDR1 and CDR2: MNHEY, SMNVEV (reference sequence). The CDR3 is 15 residues long. The ends lost 3 bases at V and 5 bases at J; junction bases unmatched: 3. The CDR3 bases are TGTGCCAGCAGTTTCGCGGGACTAGCGGGGGAGACCCAGTACTTC. This codes for CASSFAGLAGETQYF.

On this clone: One end of the junction varies from germline; a read error may be responsible. The J gene is TRBJ2-7, the V gene TRBV6-1; 7 bases fit TRBD1. CDR3 length: 11 amino acids. The germline V gene has CDR1 MNHNS and CDR2 SASEGT. CDR3 region: CASSDGRDRNF. CDR3 DNA: TGTGCCAGCAGTGACGGCCGGGACAGAAACTTC.

This clone was seen only once. The chain links TRBV19 to TRBJ2-5; tentative D call: TRBD1 (6 bases). The germline V gene has CDR1 LNHDA and CDR2 SQIVND (reference sequence). Trimming removed 4 bases from V and 5 bases from J, with 11 bases in between. This CDR3 region has 13 residues. DNA for the CDR3: TGTGCCAGTAGTACCACAGGGTACGAGACCCAGTACTTC. It encodes CASSTTGYETQYF.

The V and J genes are TRBV28 and TRBJ2-7; D is unresolved. This CDR3 has 15 residues. V lost 5 bases and J lost 2, with 16 bases in between. Germline CDR1 reads MDHEN; CDR2 reads SYDVKM. The CDR3 reads CASSDFETDTYEQYF. The CDR3 nucleotides read TGTGCCAGCAGTGACTTTGAGACTGATACCTACGAGCAGTACTTC.

This chain uses TRBV28 with TRBJ2-7; 13 positions match TRBD2. The CDR3 sequence is 19 residues long. Per germline, CDR1 MDHEN and CDR2 SYDVKM. V trimming: 3 bases; J trimming: 2 bases; junction bases outside the gene matches: 13. In DNA, the CDR3 is TGTGCCAGCAGTTTCCCCCGGACTAGCGGGGGAAACCTTACCTACGAGCAGTACTTC. Translation: CASSFPRTSGGNLTYEQYF.

V gene TRBV19 combines with J gene TRBJ1-4; D call uncertain. Trimming left V 0 bases short and J 8 bases short, with 4 bases between. The CDR3 is 12 residues long. The germline gives CDR1 LNHDA, CDR2 SQIVND (reference sequence). The CDR3 spells CASSIESEKLFF. The CDR3 DNA follows: TGTGCCAGTAGTATAGAGAGCGAAAAACTGTTTTTT.

The J gene is TRBJ2-7, the V gene TRBV3-1 (or the pseudogene TRBV3-2); D is possibly TRBD2 (5 bases). Germline CDR1 and CDR2: LGHDT and YNNKEL (reference sequence). Deletions cut 3 bases from V and 2 bases from J, with 8 bases between. The length of the CDR3 is 13 residues. CDR3 sequence (DNA): TGTGCCAGCAGCCAGCGGGTTACCTACGAGCAGTACTTC. It translates to CASSQRVTYEQYF.

This chain links TRBV19 with TRBJ2-2, with TRBD1 matching 9 bases. The CDR3 is 16 amino acids. After removal of 6 bases from V and 5 bases from J, the junction contained 10 bases not matched to a gene. From germline, CDR1 is LNHDA and CDR2 SQIVND (reference sequence). CDR3 in amino acids: CASSEFGTGKTGELFF. In DNA, the CDR3 is TGTGCCAGTAGCGAATTTGGGACAGGGAAAACCGGGGAGCTGTTTTTT.

CDR3 region: CASSPQWRGSPLHF. The CDR3 coding sequence is TGTGCCAGCAGCCCCCAATGGCGGGGTTCACCCCTCCACTTT. V is TRBV14 and J is TRBJ1-6, with D uncertain. Germline assignment: CDR1 SGHDN and CDR2 FVKESK. CDR3 length: 14 residues. V was cut by 4 bases and J by 9 bases, with 13 bases left in between.

The chain carries TRBV7-2 and TRBJ1-5; maybe TRBD1 (5 bases). CDR3 length: 15 residues. CDR1 is SGHTA and CDR2 is FQGNSA in the germline V gene. V lost 2 bases, J lost 5 bases, and 13 bases lay in between. The CDR3 here is CASSLSVDRDQPQHF. CDR3 DNA sequence: TGTGCCAGCAGCTTATCCGTTGACAGAGATCAGCCCCAGCATTTT.

J is TRBJ2-3 and V is TRBV7-8, with 8 bases that match TRBD2. The CDR3 totals 16 residues. The V and J ends lost 5 bases and 3 bases, in that order; junction bases with no gene match: 10. Germline CDR1 reads SGHVS; CDR2 reads FQNEAQ. The CDR3 DNA reads as TGTGCCAGCAGCCCCCTTGGGACTAGGGAGACAGATACGCAGTATTTT. Protein: CASSPLGTRETDTQYF.

This clone has a single count. This chain joins TRBV19 and TRBJ2-7; D perhaps matches TRBD2 (5 bases). The V gene's germline CDR1 is LNHDA and CDR2 SQIVND (reference sequence). Trimming left V 4 bases short and J 2 bases short, with 12 bases between. This CDR3 spans 14 amino acids. CDR3 sequence: CASSTPGITYEQYF. In DNA, the CDR3 is TGTGCCAGTAGTACGCCCGGGATTACCTACGAGCAGTACTTC.

V and J are TRBV2 and TRBJ2-7, with D perhaps TRBD1 (7 bases). This CDR3 comprises 14 residues. V lost 7 bases and J 3 bases, leaving 16 bases between the germline ends. Germline assignment: CDR1 SNHLY and CDR2 FYNNEI. CDR3 DNA: TGTGCCAGCAAGGGGGGACAGAACGGCTACGAGCAGTACTTC. It translates to CASKGGQNGYEQYF.

The chain recombines TRBV11-3 with TRBJ2-7; D possibly corresponds to TRBD1 (5 bases). Trimming took 5 bases from V and 3 from J, leaving 8 bases between them. Germline CDR1 SGHNT, CDR2 YENEEA. The CDR3 runs 12 residues. CDR3 sequence: CASSITGYEQYF. The CDR3 DNA reads as TGTGCCAGCAGCATAACAGGCTACGAGCAGTACTTC.

The V and J genes are TRBV10-3 and TRBJ2-2; weak D call: TRBD2 (6 bases). The germline V gene encodes CDR1 ENHRY and CDR2 SYGVKD. The CDR3 spans 14 residues. The V and J ends lost 6 bases and 2 bases respectively, with 10 bases between them. This CDR3 is CAIRGGVNTGELFF. CDR3 nucleotide sequence: TGTGCCATCAGAGGAGGGGTAAACACCGGGGAGCTGTTTTTT.

This rearrangement joins TRBV7-2 to TRBJ2-7; a possible D gene is TRBD1 (5 bases). The CDR3 covers 13 residues. Trimming pared 3 bases from V and 3 bases from J, leaving 9 bases between. Per the germline V gene, CDR1 is SGHTA and CDR2 is FQGNSA. This CDR3 reads CASSLPQGYEQYF. The CDR3 DNA reads as TGTGCCAGCAGCTTGCCCCAGGGCTACGAGCAGTACTTC.

This clone was detected once. The chain is built from TRBV6-6 and TRBJ2-3; D remains ambiguous. Trimming shortened V by 6 bases and J by 5 bases, and 24 bases separated the two germline ends. CDR3 length: 17 amino acids. The germline CDR1 and CDR2 sequences are MNHNY and SVGAGI (reference sequence). The CDR3 reads CASSRMIGPLLVDTQYF. The CDR3 DNA reads TGTGCCAGCAGCCGAATGATTGGGCCTCTGTTGGTAGATACGCAGTATTTT.

CDR3 sequence (DNA): TGTGCCAGCAGGAACTCCGGGTCTAGGTTCTTTACTGGCTACACCTTC. Amino acid sequence: CASRNSGSRFFTGYTF. The rearrangement uses TRBV6-6 and TRBJ1-2; D remains ambiguous. V lost 6 bases, J lost 7 bases, and 24 bases lay in between. The CDR3 sequence is 16 residues long. Germline loops: CDR1 MNHNY, CDR2 SVGAGI (reference sequence).

The chain employs TRBV5-5 and TRBJ1-2; possible D gene TRBD1, 6 bases. CDR3 length: 14 amino acids. CDR1 is SGHKS, CDR2 YYEKEE, per germline (reference sequence). V lost 4 bases and J 8 bases, leaving 18 bases between the germline ends. The CDR3 sequence is CASSQGQPSGGYTF. The DNA of the CDR3 is TGTGCCAGCAGCCAAGGACAGCCATCGGGGGGCTACACCTTC.

The chain is built from TRBV5-1 and TRBJ2-7; the match to TRBD1 covers 7 bases. J gave up 4 bases and V 1 base, and 11 bases lay outside the gene matches. Germline CDR1 is SGHRS and CDR2 is YFSETQ. The CDR3 sequence is 16 residues long. The CDR3 protein is CASSLSLTGVYYEQYF. In nucleotides, the CDR3 is TGCGCCAGCAGCTTGTCCCTTACAGGGGTCTATTACGAGCAGTACTTC.

This chain joins TRBV2 and TRBJ1-4, with TRBD1 as a possible D gene (6 bases). V shed 6 bases and J shed 8 bases, with 19 bases lying between them. The CDR3 loop spans 15 amino acids. CDR1 is SNHLY, CDR2 FYNNEI, per germline. Written as DNA, the CDR3 is TGTGCCAGCAGCACCGAACAGGGTTTAAGCGAAAAACTGTTTTTT. Its translation is CASSTEQGLSEKLFF.

V usage is TRBV6-5 and J usage is TRBJ2-3; D call uncertain. Germline V gives CDR1 MNHEY, CDR2 SVGAGI. V was cut by 0 bases and J by 5 bases, with 12 bases left in between. CDR3 length: 15 residues. The CDR3 is CASSYSRGLRDTQYF. The CDR3 DNA follows: TGTGCCAGCAGTTACTCCCGCGGCTTGCGAGATACGCAGTATTTT.

This clone is a singleton in its sample. The genes are TRBV6-4 and TRBJ1-1; D gene unclear. Germline V gene sequence: CDR1 MRHNA, CDR2 SNTAGT. The CDR3 totals 13 residues. Trimming stripped 3 bases from V and 0 bases from J, with 5 bases between. CDR3 amino acids: CASSEAMNTEAFF. The CDR3 DNA sequence: TGTGCCAGCAGTGAGGCCATGAACACTGAAGCTTTCTTT.

The DNA for the CDR3 is TGTGCCAGCAGTATCCCGGGACAGGACAATGAGCAGTTCTTC. It is translated as CASSIPGQDNEQFF. The rearrangement joins TRBV28 to TRBJ2-1; TRBD1 aligns across 8 bases. This CDR3 is built from 14 residues. Germline V gene lookup returns CDR1 MDHEN and CDR2 SYDVKM. V shed 5 bases and J 5 bases; nucleotides not matched to a gene: 5.

This CDR3 is CASPISPIAGVFNEQYF. The CDR3 nucleotides read TGTGCCAGCCCGATCAGCCCCATAGCGGGAGTATTTAACGAGCAGTACTTC. This chain uses TRBV5-8 with TRBJ2-7; 9 bases fit TRBD2. Trimming took 7 bases from V and 5 from J; bases not matched to a gene: 19. CDR1 is SGHTS and CDR2 is YDEGEE in the germline V gene. The CDR3 runs 17 residues.

V gene TRBV4-2 combines with J gene TRBJ2-4, with D uncertain. The CDR3 runs 15 residues. Germline CDR1 and CDR2: LGHNA and YNFKEQ. The V end lost 0 bases, the J end lost 1 base, and 7 bases lay between the germline ends. In DNA, the CDR3 is TGTGCCAGCAGCCAAGAACCCGGGGCCAAAAACATTCAGTACTTC. Translating gives CASSQEPGAKNIQYF.

The rearrangement links TRBV2 to TRBJ1-5, with D tentatively TRBD1 (5 bases). The V gene lost 2 bases and the J gene lost 5 bases, with 13 bases spanning the gap. CDR3 length: 15 amino acids. Per the germline V gene, CDR1 is SNHLY and CDR2 is FYNNEI. The CDR3 DNA reads as TGTGCCAGCAGTGAATATAGGGCGGGGGATCAGCCCCAGCATTTT. Translated, it gives CASSEYRAGDQPQHF.

This chain connects TRBV5-1 to TRBJ1-3; 7 bases are shared with TRBD1. This CDR3 contains 14 residues. CDR1 is SGHRS, CDR2 YFSETQ, per germline. J lost 4 bases, V lost 5 bases, and 6 bases had no gene match. The CDR3 DNA is TGCGCCAGCAGACCCACAGGGGCGGGAAACACCATATATTTT. This codes for CASRPTGAGNTIYF. The whole variable domain, remainder taken from reference TRBV5-1 and TRBJ1-3, is KAGVTQTPRYLIKTRGQQVTLSCSPISGHRSVSWYQQTPGQGLQFLFEYFSETQRNKGNFPGRFSGRQFSNSRSEMNVSTLELGDSALYLCASRPTGAGNTIYFGEGSWLTVV.

V is TRBV9 and J is TRBJ2-7, with 9 nucleotides matching TRBD1. This CDR3 comprises 15 residues. V lost 0 bases, J lost 3 bases, and 4 bases stayed unmatched. The germline V gene has CDR1 SGDLS and CDR2 YYNGEE. The CDR3 here is CASSVDGTGNYEQYF. The DNA for the CDR3 is TGTGCCAGCAGCGTAGACGGGACAGGGAACTACGAGCAGTACTTC.

This clone was seen a few times. The V call is TRBV11-2, the J call TRBJ1-1; tentative D call: TRBD1 (6 bases). The CDR3 has 14 residues. Trimming took off 5 bases at V and 2 bases at J, with 12 bases between the two ends. From germline, CDR1 is SGHAT and CDR2 FQNNGV. The CDR3 coding sequence is TGTGCCAGCAGCGATGGACAGCTTAACACTGAAGCTTTCTTT. This sequence encodes CASSDGQLNTEAFF.

The chain couples TRBV2 to TRBJ2-1; TRBD2 agrees at 14 bases. The CDR3 consists of 16 residues. The J segment lost 9 bases and the V segment lost 3 bases, leaving 7 bases of the junction unmatched. From germline, CDR1 is SNHLY and CDR2 FYNNEI. The DNA for the CDR3 is TGTGCCAGCAGTGACGGGATGACTAGCGGGAGGGGTGAGCAGTTCTTC. Amino acid sequence: CASSDGMTSGRGEQFF.